The clone carrying this TCR beta chain was observed a single time. Germline lookup yields CDR1 SGHDN and CDR2 FVKESK. V was shortened by 0 bases and J by 5 bases, with 10 bases between the two germline ends. CDR3 length equals 15 residues. The sample is drawn from a study of Ad26.COV2.S vaccination and SARS-CoV-2 variants. Produced via immunoSEQ multiplex PCR; TCRdb's table is partial and in-frame only. This table has around 94,000 clones, around 81% appearing once. This TCR was sampled from a human donor who had recovered from COVID-19. The chain recombines TRBV14 with TRBJ1-4; D remains ambiguous. The specimen was peripheral blood, collected after recovery from COVID-19. In DNA, the CDR3 is TGTGCCAGCAGCCAAGATGGCAGCCGCAATGAAAAACTGTTTTTT. Translated: CASSQDGSRNEKLFF.